This T cell receptor beta chain was retrieved from a study of graft-versus-host responses after intestinal transplantation. A remark on this clone: Its specificity is unknown.

V was clipped by 0 bases and J by 2 bases, with 11 bases between them. Germline V gives CDR1 MNHEY, CDR2 SMNVEV (reference sequence). This CDR3 has 16 amino acids. Method: immunoSEQ multiplex PCR; TCRdb's copy keeps in-frame clones and lacks some. The sample has tens of thousands of clones, about four fifths seen once; the top ten hold roughly 18%. This chain uses TRBV27 with TRBJ1-5, with D possibly TRBD1 on 5 matching bases. The receptor was derived from a human donor who received an intestinal transplant. Sample: unstimulated CD8+ T cells sorted from spleen or lymph node cells, taken before intestinal transplant. CDR3 protein: CASSLSGGAGNQPQHF. As DNA, the CDR3 is TGTGCCAGCAGTTTATCCGGAGGGGCTGGCAATCAGCCCCAGCATTTT.